This T cell receptor beta chain was retrieved from a study of blood T cells in healthy people across ages. In the study overall: The capture of about one barcoded beta molecule per two T cells was achieved by template switching. Study results and caveats: It was found that TCR beta diversity correlated strongly with the percentage of naive T cells. CMV infection status of these donors was not known.

Deletions cut 6 bases from V and 3 bases from J, with 11 bases between. Germline V gene lookup returns CDR1 DFQATT and CDR2 SNEGSKA (reference sequence). This CDR3 contains 12 residues. This clonotype has just a few counts. Its antigen is unknown. Using a J-beta primer mix together with a sample-barcoded 5' primer, a second PCR was run for roughly 6 to 11 cycles. TCRdb itself ran the 5' RACE reads through MiXCR, one entry per CDR3 protein. The sample yields just under 750,000 distinct CDR3 sequences, 22% seen once. Sequenced sample: blood. The chain combines TRBV20-1 with TRBJ2-5; TRBD1 might be the D (6 bases). The receptor was isolated from a man between 65 and 79 years old in good health. The CDR3 DNA sequence: TGCAGTGCCTATTACAGGGAAGAGACCCAGTACTTC. Translation gives CSAYYREETQYF.